The 30 T cell receptor beta chains presented below share a single source sample, sequenced in a study of cytomegalovirus exposure and HLA in healthy donors. The PCR had 60 Vbeta and 13 Jbeta primers. Clones were read by immunoSEQ multiplex PCR, and TCRdb kept only the in-frame ones, dropping some. Of some 140,000 clones in the sample, about 80% are singletons; the top ten hold approximately 2.1%. Sample: PBMCs. The origin of the receptors is a man aged 25-45 years in good health and CMV-seronegative.

CDR3 in amino acids: CSVEDLSRLQLAGYSEQYF. DNA of the CDR3: TGCAGCGTTGAAGATCTCTCGAGGTTACAGCTAGCGGGTTACTCCGAGCAGTACTTC. This chain links TRBV29-1 with TRBJ2-7; 8 bases line up with TRBD2. Germline values: CDR1 SQVTM, CDR2 ANQGSEA. The CDR3 is made up of 19 amino acids. The junction had 22 bases not matched to a gene; V was cut back by 0 bases and J by 6 bases.

The chain employs TRBV28 and TRBJ2-7; no definite D call. V lost 9 bases, J lost 5 bases, and 8 bases lay in between. This CDR3 region has 10 residues. CDR1 is MDHEN and CDR2 is SYDVKM in the germline V gene. The CDR3: CASSRDEQYF. The CDR3 DNA sequence: TGTGCCAGTTCCCGGGACGAGCAGTACTTC.

The chain joins TRBV27 to TRBJ1-5, with D hard to call. With 6 bases removed from V and 1 base from J, the gap between germline ends came to 10 bases. Germline CDR1 MNHEY, CDR2 SMNVEV (reference sequence). This CDR3 region has 14 residues. CDR3 sequence (DNA): TGTGCCAGCAGAGTCGGGGTGAGCAATCAGCCCCAGCATTTT. It codes for CASRVGVSNQPQHF.

This clone occurred once. This chain's CDR3 is CASSFSGQVLYSNQPQHF. For the CDR3, the DNA is TGTGCCAGCAGCTTCTCAGGACAGGTCCTCTATAGCAATCAGCCCCAGCATTTT. V is TRBV5-4 and J is TRBJ1-5; 7 bases line up with TRBD1. The length of the CDR3 is 18 residues. The trim removed 2 bases at V and 0 bases at J, leaving 11 bases unmatched. CDR1 and CDR2 from the germline V gene are SGHNT and YYREEE (reference sequence).

This clone was counted once. CDR3 bases: TGCGCCAGCAGCTTGGATAGCGGGACCTCCGAGCAGTACTTC. This encodes CASSLDSGTSEQYF. The V gene is TRBV5-1, the J gene TRBJ2-7, with TRBD2 matching over 8 bases. The CDR3 is 14 residues long. The J segment lost 6 bases and the V segment lost 0 bases, leaving 5 bases of the junction unmatched. The germline V gene has CDR1 SGHRS and CDR2 YFSETQ.

The chain carries TRBV27 and TRBJ2-1; D not certain. Germline CDR1 is MNHEY and CDR2 is SMNVEV (reference sequence). Trimming removed 5 bases from V and 12 bases from J, with 17 bases in between. The CDR3 totals 13 residues. In DNA, the CDR3 is TGTGCCAGCAGTAACTCCTTAGCCGGTGGGCAGTTCTTC. The encoded protein is CASSNSLAGGQFF.

V is TRBV28 and J is TRBJ2-7; 12 bases agree with TRBD2. The CDR3 covers 15 residues. V lost 7 bases to trimming and J lost 3 bases; unmatched junction nucleotides: 7. Germline V gene data show CDR1 as MDHEN and CDR2 as SYDVKM. The DNA of the CDR3 is TGTGCCAGCAACAAACTAGCGGGAGGAGACTACGAGCAGTACTTC. Protein product: CASNKLAGGDYEQYF. The variable domain in full, completed from reference TRBV28 and TRBJ2-7, reads DVKVTQSSRYLVKRTGEKVFLECVQDMDHENMFWYRQDPGLGLRLIYFSYDVKMKEKGDIPEGYSVSREKKERFSLILESASTNQTSMYLCASNKLAGGDYEQYFGPGTRLTVT.

The rearrangement links TRBV28 to TRBJ1-3; unclear D gene. The CDR3 sequence is 13 residues long. The V and J ends lost 8 bases and 2 bases respectively, with 10 bases between them. CDR1 MDHEN and CDR2 SYDVKM come from the germline V gene. CDR3 DNA sequence: TGTGCCAGCGGAGTCAGCGCTGGAAACACCATATATTTT. This encodes CASGVSAGNTIYF.

The V and J genes are TRBV6-5 and TRBJ2-7; D unclear. This CDR3 region has 13 residues. Germline CDR1 is MNHEY and CDR2 is SVGAGI. V was trimmed by 4 bases and J by 1 base, leaving 8 bases between them. The CDR3 sequence: CASSSAGSYEQYF. CDR3 sequence (DNA): TGTGCCAGCAGTTCGGCCGGGTCCTACGAGCAGTACTTC.

The chain joins TRBV1 to TRBJ1-1; TRBD1 was called by the table and not checked on the DNA. TRBV1 is annotated as a pseudogene. The CDR3 sequence is 16 residues long. CDR3 sequence (DNA): TGCACCAGCAGCCAAGATCTTTGGGACAGGGACACTGAAGCTTTCTTT. This gives the protein CTSSQDLWDRDTEAFF.

The chain links TRBV18 to TRBJ1-2; a possible D gene is TRBD1 (6 bases). The CDR3 runs 12 residues. From germline, CDR1 is KGHSH and CDR2 LQKENI. Deletions cut 2 bases from V and 7 bases from J, with 8 bases between. The CDR3 is CASSPIGGGYTF. The DNA for the CDR3 is TGTGCCAGCTCACCAATAGGGGGTGGCTACACCTTC.

The CDR3 reads CASSVQDRSSGNTIYF. DNA of the CDR3: TGTGCCAGCAGCGTCCAGGACAGGAGCTCTGGAAACACCATATATTTT. The chain uses TRBV9 and TRBJ1-3; the match to TRBD1 covers 7 bases. The J segment lost 0 bases and the V segment lost 2 bases, leaving 5 bases of the junction unmatched. The CDR3 runs to 16 residues. The germline gives CDR1 SGDLS, CDR2 YYNGEE.

This clone is a singleton in its sample. This chain joins TRBV6-5 and TRBJ2-7, with TRBD1 identical over 10 bases. The trim removed 3 bases at V and 4 bases at J, leaving 6 bases unmatched. The CDR3 is 15 residues long. Germline V CDR1 and CDR2: MNHEY, SVGAGI. The CDR3 here is CASSYLRTGGYEQYF. For the CDR3, the DNA is TGTGCCAGCAGTTATCTCCGGACAGGGGGTTACGAGCAGTACTTC.

The V and J genes are TRBV15 and TRBJ2-3; maybe TRBD2 (6 bases). CDR3 length: 15 amino acids. Per germline, CDR1 LNHNV and CDR2 YYDKDF (reference sequence). V was cut by 3 bases and J by 1 base, with 11 bases left in between. The CDR3 DNA sequence: TGTGCCACCAGCAGTCGGGGGACGGGCACAGATACGCAGTATTTT. Translated: CATSSRGTGTDTQYF. Supplemented by reference TRBV15 and TRBJ2-3, the full variable domain reads DAMVIQNPRYQVTQFGKPVTLSCSQTLNHNVMYWYQQKSSQAPKLLFHYYDKDFNNEADTPDNFQSRRPNTSFCFLDIRSPGLGDTAMYLCATSSRGTGTDTQYFGPGTRLTVL.

This clone appeared a few times. The rearrangement uses TRBV30 and TRBJ1-2, with TRBD1 identical over 7 bases. After removal of 5 bases from V and 7 bases from J, the junction contained 4 bases not matched to a gene. CDR3 length equals 11 residues. From germline, CDR1 is GTSNPN and CDR2 SVGIG (reference sequence). The CDR3 protein is CAWSQGVGYTF. The CDR3 bases are TGTGCCTGGTCTCAGGGGGTTGGCTACACCTTC.

V and J are TRBV7-9 and TRBJ1-2; D might be TRBD1 (6 bases). Trimming left V 7 bases short and J 4 bases short, with 16 bases between. Germline V gives CDR1 SEHNR, CDR2 FQNEAQ (reference sequence). The CDR3 spans 14 residues. CDR3 DNA: TGTGCCAGCATCGGGCCGGGACAAGCCTATGGCTACACCTTC. This encodes CASIGPGQAYGYTF.

This chain uses TRBV5-1 with TRBJ2-3; TRBD2 matches 8 bases. There are 15 residues in the CDR3. The ends lost 3 bases at V and 3 bases at J; junction bases unmatched: 6. Germline V gene lookup returns CDR1 SGHRS and CDR2 YFSETQ. The CDR3 reads CASSSGTRSTDTQYF. The CDR3 nucleotides read TGCGCCAGCAGCTCCGGGACTAGATCGACAGATACGCAGTATTTT.

This chain joins TRBV9 and TRBJ1-2; D gene unclear. The germline V gene has CDR1 SGDLS and CDR2 YYNGEE. V lost 0 bases and J 8 bases, leaving 14 bases between the germline ends. The CDR3 length is 14 residues. In nucleotides, the CDR3 is TGTGCCAGCAGCGTAGATGAAGGGAGCGGCGGCTACACCTTC. Translated, it gives CASSVDEGSGGYTF. Together with reference TRBV9 and TRBJ1-2, the CDR3 gives the full variable domain: DSGVTQTPKHLITATGQRVTLRCSPRSGDLSVYWYQQSLDQGLQFLIQYYNGEERAKGNILERFSAQQFPDLHSELNLSSLELGDSALYFCASSVDEGSGGYTFGSGTRLTVV.

The rearrangement uses TRBV6-5 and TRBJ1-1; TRBD1 aligns across 8 bases. The CDR3 loop spans 15 amino acids. With V trimmed by 6 bases and J by 0 bases, 6 bases remained unmatched. Germline CDR1 and CDR2: MNHEY and SVGAGI. The DNA of the CDR3 is TGTGCCAGCAGCTCCCCGGGACAGGTGAACACTGAAGCTTTCTTT. Its translation: CASSSPGQVNTEAFF.

The chain couples TRBV6-5 to TRBJ2-5; 8 bases map to TRBD1. The DNA end is a closer match to TRBJ2-7, so the J assignment may be wrong. Germline V gene data show CDR1 as MNHEY and CDR2 as SVGAGI. CDR3 length equals 14 residues. The CDR3, as DNA: TGTGCCAGCAGTTACGCGACAGGGGCGGGCGAGCAGTACTTC. Its protein product is CASSYATGAGEQYF.

V gene TRBV6-1 combines with J gene TRBJ2-3; D is uncertain. This CDR3 spans 14 amino acids. CDR1 is MNHNS and CDR2 is SASEGT in the germline V gene. Trimming left V 4 bases short and J 1 base short, with 9 bases between. The CDR3 is CASSGFSGTDTQYF. CDR3 nucleotide sequence: TGTGCCAGCAGTGGATTTAGTGGCACAGATACGCAGTATTTT.

This clone came up once. The rearrangement uses TRBV7-6 and TRBJ2-3; the D is unclear. Trimming cost V 5 bases and J 1 base, with 10 bases left between them. This CDR3 is 14 amino acids long. Germline V gene lookup returns CDR1 SGHVS and CDR2 FNYEAQ. The CDR3 region has the DNA TGTGCCAGCAGCCCACCGCCGGGCACAGATACGCAGTATTTT. Its translation: CASSPPPGTDTQYF.

The rearrangement joins TRBV29-1 to TRBJ1-5; D call uncertain. Germline loops: CDR1 SQVTM, CDR2 ANQGSEA. V shed 1 base and J shed 7 bases, with 11 bases lying between them. The CDR3 has 13 residues. The DNA of the CDR3 is TGCAGCGTTGAAGTTGCGGAAGACCAGCCCCAGCATTTT. Protein: CSVEVAEDQPQHF.

The chain has TRBV6-5 and TRBJ1-6, with a possible D match to TRBD1 (6 bases). Germline CDR1 MNHEY, CDR2 SVGAGI. V was shortened by 6 bases and J by 7 bases, with 16 bases between the two germline ends. The CDR3 extends over 15 amino acids. CDR3 protein: CASSLITGSNSPLHF. The CDR3 DNA sequence: TGTGCCAGCAGCCTGATAACAGGGTCGAATTCACCCCTCCACTTT.

V is TRBV20-1 and J is TRBJ2-7; D may be TRBD2 (6 bases). From germline, CDR1 is DFQATT and CDR2 SNEGSKA (reference sequence). V lost 3 bases to trimming and J lost 7 bases, with 10 bases between them. The CDR3 spans 11 residues. The CDR3 DNA follows: TGCAGTGCTAGGCAGGCGGGAGAGCAGTACTTC. This encodes CSARQAGEQYF.

The V call is TRBV20-1, the J call TRBJ2-7; D is uncertain. Germline V gene data show CDR1 as DFQATT and CDR2 as SNEGSKA (reference sequence). This CDR3 is 10 amino acids long. V lost 4 bases and J 3 bases, leaving 4 bases between the germline ends. The CDR3 sequence: CSANSYEQYF. For the CDR3, the DNA is TGCAGTGCTAATAGCTACGAGCAGTACTTC.

The rearrangement links TRBV6-5 to TRBJ1-6; 8 nucleotides match TRBD1. The trim removed 4 bases at V and 10 bases at J, leaving 6 bases unmatched. This CDR3 is 14 amino acids long. Germline loops: CDR1 MNHEY, CDR2 SVGAGI. CDR3 loop: CASSSTGERSPLHF. As DNA, the CDR3 is TGTGCCAGCAGTTCGACAGGGGAGAGATCACCCCTCCACTTT.

The rearrangement uses TRBV19 and TRBJ1-5; unclear D gene. Deletions cut 10 bases from V and 1 base from J, with 11 bases between. Germline V gives CDR1 LNHDA, CDR2 SQIVND (reference sequence). The CDR3 has 13 amino acids. The CDR3 protein is CATAEESNQPQHF. In DNA form, the CDR3 reads TGTGCCACCGCTGAGGAAAGCAATCAGCCCCAGCATTTT.

This sequence joins TRBV5-6 and TRBJ2-5; D ambiguous. V lost 1 base and J lost 5, with 12 bases in between. The CDR3 contains 14 residues. Germline V gives CDR1 SGHDT, CDR2 YYEEEE. The DNA of the CDR3 is TGTGCCAGCAGCTTGACGAAAGCAATGGAGACCCAGTACTTC. It translates to CASSLTKAMETQYF.

This clone was observed a few times. The J gene is TRBJ2-1, the V gene TRBV5-1; D gene ambiguous. The CDR3 runs 15 residues. Germline assignment: CDR1 SGHRS and CDR2 YFSETQ. V lost 1 base to trimming and J lost 5 bases, with 13 bases between them. In DNA form, the CDR3 reads TGCGCCAGCAGCTTGTTACCGTCTAGAGACAATGAGCAGTTCTTC. Translated, it gives CASSLLPSRDNEQFF.